This T cell receptor beta chain is from a study of low-dose radiotherapy and immunotherapy resistance in tumors (dated 2022 in TCRdb). Regarding the complete study: In Cohort 1, 0.5 Gy per fraction was delivered every 2 weeks, and a total PTV dose of 6.5 Gy was prescribed. Starting on cycle 1 day 1, patients took 300 mg of aspirin by mouth once daily for four cycles. No randomization into treatment groups was done for the people taking part in the trial. In Cohort 2, 1 Gy per fraction was delivered every two weeks, for a total of 13 Gy over 26 weeks. Eight patients were included in the translational analysis: three from the first dose cohort and the first five from the second dose cohort. Patients were given nivolumab as a 240 mg flat dose every two weeks and ipilimumab at 1 mg/kg every six weeks, with both drugs delivered intravenously. Cyclophosphamide 200 mg/m2 was given intravenously every two weeks, one day before each radiation and immunotherapy administration.

The time point tag for this specimen amounts to: after trial treatment. Sample treatment or condition, as interpreted from the label and publication: LDRT plus nivolumab, ipilimumab, low-dose cyclophosphamide and aspirin (RACIN trial). Donors were enrolled in RACIN, a single-arm phase I dose-escalation trial in which nivolumab, ipilimumab, aspirin, low-dose cyclophosphamide and low-dose radiotherapy were combined. Eligible patients had advanced, TIL-negative solid tumors. A few counts support this clonotype. It has no known antigen specificity. No quality values exist for individual bases; no much larger clone is one base distant. This sample was sequenced with an Illumina HiSeq 2500. Superscript III and a set of TRAV- and TRBV-specific primers were used to synthesize first-strand cDNA, so that both TCRalpha and TCRbeta chains were covered. TCRs were amplified with Phusion for 15 to 25 PCR cycles using a constant-region primer together with the adapter attached to the V primers. Isolated mRNA was amplified with the MessageAmp II aRNA Amplification Kit, using a roughly 15-hour in vitro transcription at 37°C. The Dynabeads mRNA DIRECT Purification Kit was used to isolate mRNA for TCR sequencing. Indexed Illumina adapters were added in a second approximately 25-cycle Phusion PCR, and the resulting products were purified with AMPure XP beads. The authors' pipeline ran thus. Custom Perl scripts pooled TCR sequences encoding the same protein, removed out-of-frame sequences and computed each clonotype's abundance. Any TCR sequence supported by only a single read was excluded from analysis. Shannon entropy, Gini index, clonality, richness, and the frequency of TCRs shared between repertoires were included as repertoire metrics. Using fastp trimming at Q25 and MiXCR clonotype assembly, TCRdb reanalyzed the public sequencing data and kept in-frame beta chains. Merged by CDR3 protein, the rows form single entries marked with the most common genes and DNA. In this record, the V and J calls reflect TCRdb's handling and not the investigators' own analysis. The sample table shows under 110,000 distinct CDR3 sequences, and less than 25% are seen once. The ten largest clones add up to about 4% of the sample.

V is pruned by 5 bases and J by 2 bases, leaving 3 bases of the junction without a gene match. Including the terminal cysteine and phenylalanine, the CDR3 comprises 15 residues. The sequence is cut down to CDR3 DNA, 45 bases in frame from base 1. Sequenced here: PBMCs, sampled after low-dose radiotherapy plus immunotherapy. The source is a male donor with prostate cancer. This chain is built from TRBV12-3 or TRBV12-4 and TRBJ2-1; TRBD1 agrees with 10 junctional bases. The sequence in DNA is TGTGCCAGCAGTGAGACAGGGGGCCCCTACAATGAGCAGTTCTTC. Its translation is CASSETGGPYNEQFF.